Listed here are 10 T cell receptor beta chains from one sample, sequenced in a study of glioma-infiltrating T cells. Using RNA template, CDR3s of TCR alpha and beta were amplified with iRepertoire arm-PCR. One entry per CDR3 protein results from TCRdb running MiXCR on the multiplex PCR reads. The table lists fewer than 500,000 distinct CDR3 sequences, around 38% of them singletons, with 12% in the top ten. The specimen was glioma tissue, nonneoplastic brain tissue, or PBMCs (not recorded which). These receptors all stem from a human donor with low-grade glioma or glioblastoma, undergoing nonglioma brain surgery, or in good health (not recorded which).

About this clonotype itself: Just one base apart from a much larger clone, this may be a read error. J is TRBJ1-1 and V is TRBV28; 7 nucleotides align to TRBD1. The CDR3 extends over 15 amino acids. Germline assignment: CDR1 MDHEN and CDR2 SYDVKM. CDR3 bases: TGTGCCAGCAGGCGGGGACAGCTCATGAACACTCAAGCTTTCTTT. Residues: CASRRGQLMNTQAFF.

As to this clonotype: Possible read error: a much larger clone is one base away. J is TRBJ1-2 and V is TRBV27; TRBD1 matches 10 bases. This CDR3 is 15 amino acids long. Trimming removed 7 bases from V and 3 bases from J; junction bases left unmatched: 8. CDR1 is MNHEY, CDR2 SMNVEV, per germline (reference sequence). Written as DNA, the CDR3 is TGTGCCAGCATGGGTAGGACAGGGGGGGACTATGGCTACACCTTC. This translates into CASMGRTGGDYGYTF.

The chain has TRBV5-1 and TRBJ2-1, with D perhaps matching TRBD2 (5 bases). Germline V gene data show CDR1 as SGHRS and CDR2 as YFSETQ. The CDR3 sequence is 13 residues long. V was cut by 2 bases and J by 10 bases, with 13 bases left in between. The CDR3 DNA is TGCGCCAGCAGCTTTATCCCGGGAAAAGAGCAGTTCTTC. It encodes CASSFIPGKEQFF.

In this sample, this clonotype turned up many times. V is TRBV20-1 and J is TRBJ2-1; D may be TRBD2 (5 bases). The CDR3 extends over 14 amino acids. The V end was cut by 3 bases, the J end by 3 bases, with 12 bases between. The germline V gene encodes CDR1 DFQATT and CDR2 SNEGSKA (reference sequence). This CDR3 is CSASLAPNYNEQFF. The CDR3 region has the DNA TGCAGTGCTAGTCTAGCCCCGAACTACAATGAGCAGTTCTTC.

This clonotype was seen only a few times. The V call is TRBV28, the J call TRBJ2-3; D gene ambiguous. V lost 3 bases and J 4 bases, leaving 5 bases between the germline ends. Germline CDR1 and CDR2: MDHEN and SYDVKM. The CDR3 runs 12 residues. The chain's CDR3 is CASSLRPDTQYF. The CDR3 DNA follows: TGTGCCAGCAGTTTGCGGCCAGATACGCAGTATTTT.

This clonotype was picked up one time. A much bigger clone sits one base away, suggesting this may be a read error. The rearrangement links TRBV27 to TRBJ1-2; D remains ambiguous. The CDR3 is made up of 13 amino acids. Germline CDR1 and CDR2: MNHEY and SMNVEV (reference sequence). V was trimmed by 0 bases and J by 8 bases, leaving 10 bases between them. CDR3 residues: CASSLSRRQGYTF. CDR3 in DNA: TGTGCCAGCAGTTTATCAAGGAGGCAAGGCTACACCTTC.

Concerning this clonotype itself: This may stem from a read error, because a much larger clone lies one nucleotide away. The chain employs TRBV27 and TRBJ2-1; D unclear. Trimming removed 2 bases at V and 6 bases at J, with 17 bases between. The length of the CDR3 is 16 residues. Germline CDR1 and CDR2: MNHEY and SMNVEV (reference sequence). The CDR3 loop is CASSLIGFGGFNEQFF. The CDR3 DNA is TGTGCCAGCAGTTTAATAGGTTTTGGTGGTTTCAATGAGCAGTTCTTC.

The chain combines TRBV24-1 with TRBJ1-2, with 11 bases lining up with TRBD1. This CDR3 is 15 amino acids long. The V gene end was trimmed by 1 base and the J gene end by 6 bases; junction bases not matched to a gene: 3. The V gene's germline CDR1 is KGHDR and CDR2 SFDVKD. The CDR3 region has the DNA TGTGCCACCAGTGATTTCGGGACAGGGGGGCATGGCTACACCTTC. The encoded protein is CATSDFGTGGHGYTF.

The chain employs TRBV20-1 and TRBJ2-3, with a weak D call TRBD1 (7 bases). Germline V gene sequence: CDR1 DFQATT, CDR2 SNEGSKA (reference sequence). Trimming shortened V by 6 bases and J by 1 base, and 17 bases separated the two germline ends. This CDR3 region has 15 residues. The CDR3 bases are TGCAGTGCCTCGGACAGGCGGGGCGGCACAGATACGCAGTATTTT. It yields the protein CSASDRRGGTDTQYF.

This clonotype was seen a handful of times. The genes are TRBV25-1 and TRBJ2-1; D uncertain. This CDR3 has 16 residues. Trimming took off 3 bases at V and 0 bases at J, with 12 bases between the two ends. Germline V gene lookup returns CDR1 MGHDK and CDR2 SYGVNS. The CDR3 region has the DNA TGTGCCAGCAGTGATCCGGACCGCCGCTCCTACAATGAGCAGTTCTTC. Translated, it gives CASSDPDRRSYNEQFF.